Given below is one TCR beta chain in context. This sample was taken from a study of identical twins. TCRdb ran MiXCR on the 5' RACE reads and lists one entry per CDR3 protein. The table has about 720,000 distinct CDR3 sequences, 15% to 20% seen once. The CDR3 totals 14 residues. V was pared by 7 bases and J by 2 bases, with 12 bases between. These data were likewise used in another study, on T cells expressing NK-cell markers.

The sequence was obtained from a woman aged 18-29 years in good health. The material sequenced was PBMCs. This chain links TRBV12-3 or TRBV12-4 with TRBJ1-5, with D unresolved. The CDR3 is CASTPRWGNQPQHF. The CDR3 DNA reads TGTGCCAGCACCCCCCGGTGGGGCAATCAGCCCCAGCATTTT.